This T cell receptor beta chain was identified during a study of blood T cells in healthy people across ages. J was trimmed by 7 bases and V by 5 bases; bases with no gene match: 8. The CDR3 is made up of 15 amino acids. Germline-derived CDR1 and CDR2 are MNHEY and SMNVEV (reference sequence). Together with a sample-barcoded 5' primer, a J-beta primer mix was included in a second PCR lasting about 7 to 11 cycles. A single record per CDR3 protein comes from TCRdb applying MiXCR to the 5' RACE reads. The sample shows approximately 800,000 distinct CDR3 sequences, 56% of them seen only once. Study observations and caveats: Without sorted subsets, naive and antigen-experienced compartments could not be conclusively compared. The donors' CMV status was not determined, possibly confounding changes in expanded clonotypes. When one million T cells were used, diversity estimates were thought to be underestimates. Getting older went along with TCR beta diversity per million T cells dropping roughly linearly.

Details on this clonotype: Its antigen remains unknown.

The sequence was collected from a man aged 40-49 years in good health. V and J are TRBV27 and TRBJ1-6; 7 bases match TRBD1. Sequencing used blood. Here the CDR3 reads CASSGDRAGNSPLHF. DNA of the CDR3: TGTGCCAGCAGTGGCGACAGGGCGGGGAATTCACCCCTCCACTTT.